These T cell receptor beta chains were read from a single sample in a study of regulatory T cells in long-lasting Graves disease. Using its own MiXCR run on the multiplex PCR reads, TCRdb lists one record per CDR3 protein. The table records roughly 700,000 distinct CDR3 sequences, around 32% of them present only once. Sequences were derived from peripheral blood mononuclear cells (PBMCs), sampled when the disease was refractory, from a patient treated with antithyroid drugs. The receptors here all came from a female donor with Graves disease. Each CDR3 is given with its conserved first and last residue. The order of the fields is D gene, V gene, J gene, clone size, CDR3 DNA, CDR3 protein. The D gene is left open where the match is weak. Only part of the rows carry a size: once, few, many, or a class if the clone is expanded.

d_call: NA; v_call: TRBV5-1; j_call: TRBJ2-1; clone_size: NA; cdr3_nt: TGCGCCAGCAGCTTAGCAGCAGGGCACAATGAGCAGTTCTTC; cdr3_aa: CASSLAAGHNEQFF
d_call: TRBD2; v_call: TRBV19; j_call: TRBJ2-2; clone_size: NA; cdr3_nt: TGTGCCAGTAGTATAGGCCTAGCGGGTTCCACCGGGGAGCTGTTTTTT; cdr3_aa: CASSIGLAGSTGELFF
d_call: NA; v_call: TRBV5-1; j_call: TRBJ2-7; clone_size: NA; cdr3_nt: TGCGCCAGCAGCTCCAGGGCCTACGAGCAGTACTTC; cdr3_aa: CASSSRAYEQYF
d_call: NA; v_call: TRBV10-3; j_call: TRBJ1-1; clone_size: NA; cdr3_nt: TGTGCCATCAGTGAGGGGGGGGAAGATACTGAAGCTTTCTTT; cdr3_aa: CAISEGGEDTEAFF
d_call: NA; v_call: TRBV7-9; j_call: TRBJ2-5; clone_size: few; cdr3_nt: TGTGCCAGCAGCTTAATAGTGGGGGAGACCCAGTACTTC; cdr3_aa: CASSLIVGETQYF
d_call: TRBD1; v_call: TRBV30; j_call: TRBJ1-1; clone_size: NA; cdr3_nt: TGTGCCTGGAGTGTCACCCTGACAGGGGAAAACACTGAAGCTTTCTTT; cdr3_aa: CAWSVTLTGENTEAFF
d_call: NA; v_call: TRBV19; j_call: TRBJ2-3; clone_size: few; cdr3_nt: TGTGCCAGTACTCCTGGGGACCTAAGCACAGATACGCAGTATTTT; cdr3_aa: CASTPGDLSTDTQYF
d_call: NA; v_call: TRBV28; j_call: TRBJ1-6; clone_size: few; cdr3_nt: TGTGCCAGCAGCGAAGAGGGACGACTCAATTCACCCCTCCACTTT; cdr3_aa: CASSEEGRLNSPLHF
d_call: NA; v_call: TRBV6-1; j_call: TRBJ1-1; clone_size: NA; cdr3_nt: TGTGCCAGCAGTGAAGCGCCCGTAAACACTGAAGCTTTCTTT; cdr3_aa: CASSEAPVNTEAFF
d_call: NA; v_call: TRBV10-3; j_call: TRBJ2-5; clone_size: few; cdr3_nt: TGTGCCATCATGGGGTCGCAAGAGACCCAGTACTTC; cdr3_aa: CAIMGSQETQYF
d_call: TRBD1; v_call: TRBV12-3/TRBV12-4; j_call: TRBJ1-2; clone_size: NA; cdr3_nt: TGTGCCAGCACCCGGGACAGGGTTGGCTACACCTTC; cdr3_aa: CASTRDRVGYTF
d_call: NA; v_call: TRBV11-2; j_call: TRBJ1-1; clone_size: few; cdr3_nt: TGTGCCAGCAGCCCCCTCGGAACGAACACTGAAGCTTTCTTT; cdr3_aa: CASSPLGTNTEAFF
d_call: TRBD1; v_call: TRBV27; j_call: TRBJ1-1; clone_size: many; cdr3_nt: TGTGCCAGCAGTATACGACAGGGAGTGAACACTGAAGCTTTCTTT; cdr3_aa: CASSIRQGVNTEAFF
d_call: NA; v_call: TRBV28; j_call: TRBJ1-5; clone_size: many; cdr3_nt: TGTGCCAGCAGTGCTCCGGATAGGGTTCAGCCCCAGCATTTT; cdr3_aa: CASSAPDRVQPQHF
d_call: NA; v_call: TRBV7-3; j_call: TRBJ2-4; clone_size: few; cdr3_nt: TGTGCCAGCAGCCCCGGGGACGACGGACCAGCCAAAAACATTCAGTACTTC; cdr3_aa: CASSPGDDGPAKNIQYF
d_call: TRBD2; v_call: TRBV11-2; j_call: TRBJ2-5; clone_size: many; cdr3_nt: TGTGCCAGCAGCTTCGGACTAGCGGGAAGGTCTCAAGAGACCCAGTACTTC; cdr3_aa: CASSFGLAGRSQETQYF
d_call: NA; v_call: TRBV6-2/TRBV6-3; j_call: TRBJ1-5; clone_size: NA; cdr3_nt: TGTGCCAGCAGTTACCGGGATGATCAGCCCCAGCATTTT; cdr3_aa: CASSYRDDQPQHF
d_call: TRBD2; v_call: TRBV28; j_call: TRBJ2-7; clone_size: many; cdr3_nt: TGTGCCAGCAGTCCGACTCGGGGGGTCCGCGAGCAGTACTTC; cdr3_aa: CASSPTRGVREQYF
d_call: TRBD2; v_call: TRBV2; j_call: TRBJ2-3; clone_size: NA; cdr3_nt: TGTGCCAGCAGGCCCGGGACTAGCGAGACTACGCAGTATTTT; cdr3_aa: CASRPGTSETTQYF
d_call: TRBD1; v_call: TRBV28; j_call: TRBJ1-1; clone_size: many; cdr3_nt: TGTGCCAGCAGTTTATGGGGACAGGGGGCCGTTGAAGCTTTCTTT; cdr3_aa: CASSLWGQGAVEAFF
d_call: NA; v_call: TRBV9; j_call: TRBJ2-5; clone_size: NA; cdr3_nt: TGTGCCAGCAGCGTAGGAAGTGCAGGGGGGCCAGAGACCCAGTACTTC; cdr3_aa: CASSVGSAGGPETQYF
d_call: NA; v_call: TRBV5-5; j_call: TRBJ1-1; clone_size: few; cdr3_nt: TGTGCCAGCAGCTTGGAGGGGGGGGGCCGGGCTTTCTTT; cdr3_aa: CASSLEGGGRAFF
d_call: TRBD1; v_call: TRBV20-1; j_call: TRBJ1-2; clone_size: NA; cdr3_nt: TGCAGTGCTATTGGGACAGGGGAATCTAACTATGGCTACACCTTC; cdr3_aa: CSAIGTGESNYGYTF
d_call: NA; v_call: TRBV3-1; j_call: TRBJ2-7; clone_size: NA; cdr3_nt: TGTGCCACAACACAGGGTTTGATCTCCTACGAGCAGTACTTC; cdr3_aa: CATTQGLISYEQYF
d_call: TRBD2; v_call: TRBV6-2/TRBV6-3; j_call: TRBJ2-2; clone_size: NA; cdr3_nt: TGTGCCAGTGGGAGGGTGGCCGGGGAGCTGTTTTTT; cdr3_aa: CASGRVAGELFF
d_call: NA; v_call: TRBV2; j_call: TRBJ1-1; clone_size: many; cdr3_nt: TGTGCCAGCAGCGCGCTGGGGAACACTGAAGCTTTCTTT; cdr3_aa: CASSALGNTEAFF
d_call: NA; v_call: TRBV5-1; j_call: TRBJ2-6; clone_size: NA; cdr3_nt: TGCGCCAGCAGCATTAGCGTTGGGGCCAACGTCCTGACTTTC; cdr3_aa: CASSISVGANVLTF
d_call: TRBD1; v_call: TRBV19; j_call: TRBJ2-7; clone_size: NA; cdr3_nt: TGTGCCAGTAGTAACAGGGGTAACGAGCAGTACTTC; cdr3_aa: CASSNRGNEQYF
d_call: TRBD2; v_call: TRBV10-3; j_call: TRBJ2-7; clone_size: NA; cdr3_nt: TGTGCCATCAGTGAGTCGACTAGCGGGAACTCCGAGCAGTACTTC; cdr3_aa: CAISESTSGNSEQYF